This T cell receptor beta chain was sequenced in a study of vaccination and CD4 T cells after COVID-19. Whole-study context: Convalescent cases comprised several mild and one severe, all SARS-CoV-2 positive by nasal swab PCR.

Treatment denoted: roughly 11-day PBMC culture with coronavirus spike peptide pools or control peptides (ViraFEST assay). Using peptide pools, antigen-specific T cells were expanded in ViraFEST before TCRs were sequenced. Before Alpha, Beta and Delta appeared in the US, convalescents tested positive (March–December 2020). Sequenced with the Oncomine TCR Beta short-read assay was DNA taken from cultured CD4+ T cells. A single record per CDR3 protein comes from TCRdb applying MiXCR to the PCR reads. This sample yields about 12,000 distinct CDR3 sequences, of which 50% are seen a single time; 30% to 35% belongs to the top ten. V gave up 5 bases and J gave up 4 bases, with 11 bases separating them. The CDR3 runs 14 residues. CDR1 and CDR2 (germline): SGHTA, FQGNSA. Note on this clonotype: The target antigen is unknown.

The receptor's source is a human donor who had recovered from COVID-19. The V call is TRBV7-2, the J call TRBJ2-2, with D unclear. The sequencing input was CD4+ T cells from blood, cultured in vitro. CDR3 DNA: TGTGCCAGCAGCAGGCGATGGTCCACCGGGGAGCTGTTTTTT. Translation gives CASSRRWSTGELFF.